The source of this TCR beta chain is a study of blood T cell repertoires in COVID-19. Trimming at V came to 3 bases and at J to 1 base, leaving 2 bases not matched to a gene. This CDR3 contains 14 residues. Per the germline V gene, CDR1 is MNHEY and CDR2 is SMNVEV (reference sequence). Generated by immunoSEQ multiplex PCR, the TCRdb table keeps only in-frame clones and is missing some. The sample lists about 120,000 clones; roughly 76% were seen once. The sequence came from a human donor in a cohort sampled during active COVID-19. The material sequenced was peripheral blood. The gene calls are TRBV27 and TRBJ1-1; TRBD1 aligns across 7 bases. CDR3 coding DNA: TGTGCCAGCAGTTTTAGACAGGGGAACACTGAAGCTTTCTTT. Its translation is CASSFRQGNTEAFF.